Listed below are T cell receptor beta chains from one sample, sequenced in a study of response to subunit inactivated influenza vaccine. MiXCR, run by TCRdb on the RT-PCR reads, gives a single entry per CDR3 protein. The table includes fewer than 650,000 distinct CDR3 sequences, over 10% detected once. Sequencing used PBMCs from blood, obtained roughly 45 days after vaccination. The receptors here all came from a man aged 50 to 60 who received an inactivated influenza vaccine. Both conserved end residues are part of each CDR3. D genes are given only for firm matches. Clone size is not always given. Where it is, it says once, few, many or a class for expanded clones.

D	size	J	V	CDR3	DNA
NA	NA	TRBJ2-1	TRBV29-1	CSVWDHGQNEQFF	TGCAGCGTTTGGGATCACGGTCAAAATGAGCAGTTCTTC
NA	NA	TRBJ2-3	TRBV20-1	CSASSTAYTDTQYF	TGCAGTGCTAGCTCGACGGCTTACACAGATACGCAGTATTTT
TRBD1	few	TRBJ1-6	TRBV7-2	CASSLAGQGNNSPLHF	TGTGCCAGCAGCTTAGCCGGACAGGGGAATAATTCACCCCTCCACTTT
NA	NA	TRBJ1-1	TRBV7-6	CASSLETGNTEAFF	TGTGCCAGCAGCTTAGAGACAGGGAACACTGAAGCTTTCTTT
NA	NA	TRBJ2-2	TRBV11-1	CASSRVGRRGFANTGELFF	TGTGCCAGCAGCAGAGTGGGACGAAGGGGCTTCGCGAACACCGGGGAGCTGTTTTTT
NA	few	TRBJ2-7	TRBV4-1	CASSPKTEAYEQYF	TGCGCCAGCAGCCCAAAGACAGAAGCCTACGAGCAGTACTTC
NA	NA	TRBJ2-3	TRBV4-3	CASSQAGWTTDTQYF	TGCGCCAGCAGCCAAGCAGGGTGGACCACAGATACGCAGTATTTT
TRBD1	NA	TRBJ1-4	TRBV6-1	CASSPTGGYEKLFF	TGTGCCAGCAGCCCGACAGGGGGCTATGAAAAACTGTTTTTT
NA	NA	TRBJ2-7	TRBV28	CASSPPGLTYEQYF	TGTGCCAGCAGCCCCCCGGGACTCACCTACGAGCAGTACTTC
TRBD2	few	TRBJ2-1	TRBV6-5	CASSSSLAAGGWNEQFF	TGTGCCAGCAGTTCGTCTCTAGCGGCGGGGGGGTGGAATGAGCAGTTCTTC
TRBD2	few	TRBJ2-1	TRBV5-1	CASSLGLAGGPPNEQFF	TGCGCCAGCAGCCTTGGACTAGCGGGAGGGCCTCCCAATGAGCAGTTCTTC
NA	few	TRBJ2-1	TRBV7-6	CASSPIPSDEQFF	TGTGCCAGCAGCCCGATCCCCAGCGATGAGCAGTTCTTC
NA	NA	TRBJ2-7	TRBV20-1	CSARDVGRMGSYEQYF	TGCAGTGCTAGAGATGTGGGCAGGATGGGCTCCTACGAGCAGTACTTC
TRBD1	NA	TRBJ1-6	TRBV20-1	CSARITGDLNSPLHF	TGCAGTGCTAGGATAACAGGGGACCTTAATTCACCCCTCCACTTT
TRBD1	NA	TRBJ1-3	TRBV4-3	CASSHNFLGQAAGNTIYF	TGCGCCAGCAGCCACAACTTTTTAGGACAGGCTGCTGGAAACACCATATATTTT
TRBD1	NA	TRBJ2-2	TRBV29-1	CSVRTGITGELFF	TGCAGCGTGCGGACAGGGATTACCGGGGAGCTGTTTTTT
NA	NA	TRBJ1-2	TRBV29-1	CSVEDMWRDRLKYGYTF	TGCAGCGTTGAAGATATGTGGAGAGACAGGCTCAAGTATGGCTACACCTTC
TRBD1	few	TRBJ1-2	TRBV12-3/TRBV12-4	CASSSYRGGYTF	TGTGCCAGCAGTTCTTACAGGGGAGGCTACACCTTC
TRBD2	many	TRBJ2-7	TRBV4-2	CASSQEASSSGRAGEQYF	TGTGCCAGCAGCCAAGAGGCCAGTTCATCCGGGAGGGCAGGAGAGCAGTACTTC
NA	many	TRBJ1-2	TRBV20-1	CSARAGTQYGYTF	TGCAGTGCTAGAGCCGGGACACAATATGGCTACACCTTC
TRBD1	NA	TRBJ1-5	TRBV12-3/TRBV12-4	CASSGTGGIQPQHF	TGTGCCAGCAGTGGGACAGGGGGTATTCAGCCCCAGCATTTT
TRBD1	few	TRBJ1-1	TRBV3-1	CASSPLDRGAWAEAFF	TGTGCCAGCAGCCCTCTGGACAGGGGAGCTTGGGCTGAAGCTTTCTTT
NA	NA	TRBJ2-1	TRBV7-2	CASSLAPRGRSSSYNEQFF	TGTGCCAGCAGCTTAGCCCCTAGAGGCCGATCCAGCTCCTACAATGAGCAGTTCTTC
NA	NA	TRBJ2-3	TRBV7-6	CASSPTRSLTDTQYF	TGTGCCAGCAGCCCGACTAGATCCCTCACAGATACGCAGTATTTT
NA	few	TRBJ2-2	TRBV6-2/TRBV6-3	CASRSAAGANTGELFF	TGTGCCAGCAGATCCGCGGCAGGGGCTAACACCGGGGAGCTGTTTTTT
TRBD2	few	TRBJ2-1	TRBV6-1	CASSSGITYNEQFF	TGTGCCAGCTCTAGCGGGATAACCTACAATGAGCAGTTCTTC
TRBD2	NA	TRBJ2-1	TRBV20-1	CSASAGVSYNEQFF	TGCAGTGCTAGCGCGGGGGTGTCCTACAATGAGCAGTTCTTC
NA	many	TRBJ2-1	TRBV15	CATSRNRVYEQFF	TGTGCCACCAGCAGAAACAGGGTCTATGAGCAGTTCTTC
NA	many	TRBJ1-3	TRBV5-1	CASGDGNSGNTIYF	TGCGCCAGTGGGGACGGCAACTCTGGAAACACCATATATTTT
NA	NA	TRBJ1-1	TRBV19	CASSPRDAVTEEAFF	TGTGCCAGTAGTCCACGGGACGCAGTCACTGAAGAAGCTTTCTTT
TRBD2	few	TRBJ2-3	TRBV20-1	CSARDPLGLAGGIYSTDTQYF	TGCAGTGCTAGAGATCCTCTTGGACTAGCGGGAGGGATATATAGCACAGATACGCAGTATTTT
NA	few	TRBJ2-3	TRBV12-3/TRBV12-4	CASSLGRGPTDTQYF	TGTGCCAGCAGTTTGGGCAGGGGACCCACAGATACGCAGTATTTT
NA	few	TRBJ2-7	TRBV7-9	CTSSVRGGLTAEQYF	TGCACCAGCAGCGTGAGGGGTGGACTAACTGCCGAGCAGTACTTC
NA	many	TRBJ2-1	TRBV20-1	CSAVTLKEQFF	TGCAGTGCTGTAACTTTGAAAGAGCAGTTCTTC
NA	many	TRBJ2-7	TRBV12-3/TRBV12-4	CASSLVVQGEQYF	TGTGCCAGCAGTTTAGTCGTCCAGGGAGAGCAGTACTTC
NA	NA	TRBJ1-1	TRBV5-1	CASSLAPGENTEAFF	TGCGCCAGCAGCTTGGCCCCAGGGGAGAACACTGAAGCTTTCTTT
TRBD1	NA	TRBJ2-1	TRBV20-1	CSAQTGLSSYNEQFF	TGCAGTGCCCAGACAGGGCTAAGCTCCTACAATGAGCAGTTCTTC
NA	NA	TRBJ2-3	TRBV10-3	CAISEWKNLFTDTQYF	TGTGCCATCAGTGAGTGGAAGAACCTTTTCACAGATACGCAGTATTTT
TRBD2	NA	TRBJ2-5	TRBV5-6	CASSFLKRLAGASGTQYF	TGTGCCAGCAGCTTTCTAAAAAGACTAGCGGGGGCCTCAGGGACCCAGTACTTC
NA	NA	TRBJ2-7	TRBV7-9	CASSFGYEEQYF	TGTGCCAGCAGCTTCGGGTACGAAGAGCAGTACTTC
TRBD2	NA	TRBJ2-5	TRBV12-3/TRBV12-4	CASSSSGGAQETQYF	TGTGCCAGCAGTTCTAGCGGGGGAGCCCAAGAGACCCAGTACTTC
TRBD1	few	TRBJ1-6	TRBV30	CAWSFTGGNSPLHF	TGTGCCTGGAGTTTCACAGGGGGGAATTCACCCCTCCACTTT
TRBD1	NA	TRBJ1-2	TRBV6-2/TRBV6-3	CASSQTGAGYGYTF	TGTGCCAGCAGCCAGACAGGGGCGGGCTATGGCTACACCTTC
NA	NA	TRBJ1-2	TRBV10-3	CAISEGNWGYTF	TGTGCCATCAGTGAGGGGAATTGGGGCTACACCTTC
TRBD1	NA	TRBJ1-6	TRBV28	CASSRDRAVSPLHF	TGTGCCAGCAGCCGCGACAGGGCGGTTTCACCCCTCCACTTT
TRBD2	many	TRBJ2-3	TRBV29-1	CSVEGRGGPGDTQYF	TGCAGCGTTGAAGGACGGGGAGGGCCAGGGGATACGCAGTATTTT
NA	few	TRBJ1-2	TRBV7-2	CASSYNRALAHYGYTF	TGTGCCAGCAGCTATAACAGGGCTCTTGCCCACTATGGCTACACCTTC
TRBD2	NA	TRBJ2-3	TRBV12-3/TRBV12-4	CTSSLALSPGLAPDTQYF	TGTACCAGCAGTTTAGCGCTATCTCCGGGACTAGCTCCAGATACGCAGTATTTT
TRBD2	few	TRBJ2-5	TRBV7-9	CASSLDLAGLQETQYF	TGTGCCAGCAGCTTAGACCTAGCGGGGCTCCAAGAGACCCAGTACTTC
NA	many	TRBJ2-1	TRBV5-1	CASRYFNEQFF	TGCGCCAGCAGGTATTTTAATGAGCAGTTCTTC
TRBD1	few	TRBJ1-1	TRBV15	CATMMTGANTEAFF	TGTGCCACCATGATGACAGGGGCCAACACTGAAGCTTTCTTT
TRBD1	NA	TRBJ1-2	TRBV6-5	CASSYDGTGGARYGYTF	TGTGCCAGCAGTTACGACGGGACAGGGGGCGCTCGGTATGGCTACACCTTC
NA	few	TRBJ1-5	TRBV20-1	CSARVPGGQPQHF	TGCAGTGCTAGAGTCCCGGGTGGGCAGCCCCAGCATTTT
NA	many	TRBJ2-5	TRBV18	CASSPLQQETQYF	TGTGCCAGCTCACCATTACAGCAAGAGACCCAGTACTTC